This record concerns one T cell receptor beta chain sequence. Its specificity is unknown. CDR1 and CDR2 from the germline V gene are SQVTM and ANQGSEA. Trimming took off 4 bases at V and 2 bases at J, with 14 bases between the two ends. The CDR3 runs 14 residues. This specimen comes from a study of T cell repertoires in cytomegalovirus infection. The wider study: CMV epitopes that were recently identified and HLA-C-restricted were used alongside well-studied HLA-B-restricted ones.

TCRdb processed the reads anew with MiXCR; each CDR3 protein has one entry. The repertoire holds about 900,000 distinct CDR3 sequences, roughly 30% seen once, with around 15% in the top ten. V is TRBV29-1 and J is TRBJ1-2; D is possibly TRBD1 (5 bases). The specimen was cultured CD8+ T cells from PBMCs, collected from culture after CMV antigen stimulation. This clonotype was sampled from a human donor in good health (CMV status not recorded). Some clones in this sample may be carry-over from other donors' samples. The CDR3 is CSVGIQVDNYGYTF. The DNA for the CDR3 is TGCAGCGTTGGTATACAGGTTGACAACTATGGCTACACCTTC.